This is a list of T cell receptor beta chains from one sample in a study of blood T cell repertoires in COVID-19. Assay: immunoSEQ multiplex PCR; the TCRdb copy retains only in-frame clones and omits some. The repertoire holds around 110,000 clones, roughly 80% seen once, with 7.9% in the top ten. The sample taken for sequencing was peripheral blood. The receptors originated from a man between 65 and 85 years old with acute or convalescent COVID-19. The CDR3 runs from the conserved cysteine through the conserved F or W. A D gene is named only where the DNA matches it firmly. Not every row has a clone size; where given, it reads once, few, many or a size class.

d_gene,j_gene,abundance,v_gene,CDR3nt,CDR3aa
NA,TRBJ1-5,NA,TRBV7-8,TGTGCCACTACTCCGGGCAATCAGCCCCAGCATTTT,CATTPGNQPQHF
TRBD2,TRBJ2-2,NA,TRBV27,TGTGCCAGCAGTTTATCATGGGGGGGCACCGGGGAGCTGTTTTTT,CASSLSWGGTGELFF
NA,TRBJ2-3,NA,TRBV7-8,TGTGCCAGCAGCTTAGTTGGGTCACAGGTCGTGCGGGATACGCAGTATTTT,CASSLVGSQVVRDTQYF
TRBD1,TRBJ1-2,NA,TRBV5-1,TGCGCCAGCAGCCAATCCGGGACAGAAAACTATGGCTACACCTTC,CASSQSGTENYGYTF
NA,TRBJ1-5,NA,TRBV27,TGTGCCAGCAGACCGACAGGACACAGCAATCAGCCCCAGCATTTT,CASRPTGHSNQPQHF
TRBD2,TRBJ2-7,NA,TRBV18,TGTGCCAGCTCACCACCGTCTAGCGGGAGTGGCGAGCAGTACTTC,CASSPPSSGSGEQYF
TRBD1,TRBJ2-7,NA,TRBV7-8,TGTGCCAGCAGCTTCAGAGCCGGGACAGGCGCCTACGAGCAGTACTTC,CASSFRAGTGAYEQYF
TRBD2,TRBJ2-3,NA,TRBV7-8,TGTGCCAGCAGCCCGCGGGGGGGCAGGGCAGATACGCAGTATTTT,CASSPRGGRADTQYF
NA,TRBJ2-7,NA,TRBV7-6,TGTGCCAGCAGGAATCCTTTCGGGAGCTCCTACGAGCAGTACTTC,CASRNPFGSSYEQYF
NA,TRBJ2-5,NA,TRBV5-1,TGCGCCAGCAGCGGTAGCGGCCAAGAGACCCAGTACTTC,CASSGSGQETQYF
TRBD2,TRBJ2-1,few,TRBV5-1,TGCGCCAGCAGCTCCAGCGGGAGTTCCTACAATGAGCAGTTCTTC,CASSSSGSSYNEQFF
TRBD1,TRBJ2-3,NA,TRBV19,TGTGCCAGTAGGCTGACAGGGATCACAGATACGCAGTATTTT,CASRLTGITDTQYF
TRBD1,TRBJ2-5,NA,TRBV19,TGTGCCAGTGGTGTGGACAGGGGACAAGAGACCCAGTACTTC,CASGVDRGQETQYF
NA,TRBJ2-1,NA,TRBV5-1,TGCGCCAGCAGTGGAGACAATGAGCAGTTCTTC,CASSGDNEQFF
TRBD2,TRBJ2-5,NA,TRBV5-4,TGTGCCAGCACCACCGGGACTAGAGAAGAGACCCAGTACTTC,CASTTGTREETQYF
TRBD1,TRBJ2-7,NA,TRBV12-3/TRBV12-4,TGTGCCAGCATTGGACAGGGAGCTTACGAGCAGTACTTC,CASIGQGAYEQYF
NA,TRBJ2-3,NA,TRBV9,TGTGCCAGCAGCGCCTATATAGATACGCAGTATTTT,CASSAYIDTQYF
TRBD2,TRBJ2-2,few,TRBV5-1,TGCGCCAGCAGCTTGGCCGCTAGCGGCACCGGGGAGCTGTTTTTT,CASSLAASGTGELFF